This TCR beta chain was identified during a study of CD8 T cells in Susac syndrome. The CDR3 length is 15 residues. In germline, CDR1 is SGDLS, CDR2 YYNGEE. Trimming left V 0 bases short and J 5 bases short, with 12 bases between. CD8+ and CD4+ T cells were negatively isolated; TEMRA cells were FACS-enriched. A quantity of 0.5 to 1 ug RNA underwent reverse transcription using random hexamers. The method of amplification for TCR beta CDR3 was immunoSEQ multiplex PCR, covering 54 Vbeta and 13 Jbeta. TCRdb used MiXCR to reprocess the immunoSEQ multiplex PCR reads, holding one entry per CDR3 protein. The sample lists some 48,000 distinct CDR3 sequences, roughly 92% seen once, with less than 0.55% in the top ten.

This TCR came from a human donor in good health. The chain combines TRBV9 with TRBJ1-5, with D perhaps matching TRBD1 (6 bases). Material: CD8+ T cells from PBMCs. This CDR3 is CASSVGEGGDQPQHF. The CDR3 DNA follows: TGTGCCAGCAGCGTAGGGGAAGGGGGGGATCAGCCCCAGCATTTT.